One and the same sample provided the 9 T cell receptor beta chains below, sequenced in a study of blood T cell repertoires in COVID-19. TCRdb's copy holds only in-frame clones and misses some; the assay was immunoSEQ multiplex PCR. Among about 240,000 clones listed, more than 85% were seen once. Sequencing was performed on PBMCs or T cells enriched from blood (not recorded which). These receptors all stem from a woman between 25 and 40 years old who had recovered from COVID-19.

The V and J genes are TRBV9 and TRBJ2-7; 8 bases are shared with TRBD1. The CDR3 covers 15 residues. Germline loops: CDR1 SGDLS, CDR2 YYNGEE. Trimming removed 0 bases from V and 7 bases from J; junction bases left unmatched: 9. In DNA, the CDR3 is TGTGCCAGCAGCGTAGCTACCCCCGGACAGGGAGAGCAGTACTTC. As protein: CASSVATPGQGEQYF.

In DNA, the CDR3 is TGTGCCAGCACCCCGGGGGGAGGGACTAGCGGCGGGGTCACAGATACGCAGTATTTT. This translates into CASTPGGGTSGGVTDTQYF. V gene TRBV9 combines with J gene TRBJ2-3, with 11 nucleotides matching TRBD2. The V and J ends lost 6 bases and 2 bases, in that order; junction bases with no gene match: 17. CDR1 is SGDLS, CDR2 YYNGEE, per germline. This CDR3 has 19 residues.

This chain's CDR3 is CASSLNRGDQPQHF. CDR3 in DNA: TGCGCCAGCAGCCTTAACAGGGGAGATCAGCCCCAGCATTTT. The chain combines TRBV4-3 with TRBJ1-5; 7 bases line up with TRBD1. CDR1 and CDR2 from the germline V gene are LGHNA and YSLEER. The CDR3 is 14 residues long. The trim removed 4 bases at V and 5 bases at J, leaving 5 bases unmatched.

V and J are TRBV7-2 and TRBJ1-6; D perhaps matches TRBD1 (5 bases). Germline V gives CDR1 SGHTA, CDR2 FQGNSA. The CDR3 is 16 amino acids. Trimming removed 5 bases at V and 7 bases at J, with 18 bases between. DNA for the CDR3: TGTGCCAGCAGCCAACAACCCGGACGGACAAATTCACCCCTCCACTTT. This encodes CASSQQPGRTNSPLHF.

The CDR3 DNA follows: TGTGCCACCAAGGAGGGAGGCCTGGGGGTGTATGAGCAGTTCTTC. The encoded protein is CATKEGGLGVYEQFF. The chain links TRBV28 to TRBJ2-1; D may be TRBD2 (6 bases). Germline CDR1 MDHEN, CDR2 SYDVKM. CDR3 size: 15 residues. Trimming took 10 bases from V and 8 from J, leaving 24 bases between them.

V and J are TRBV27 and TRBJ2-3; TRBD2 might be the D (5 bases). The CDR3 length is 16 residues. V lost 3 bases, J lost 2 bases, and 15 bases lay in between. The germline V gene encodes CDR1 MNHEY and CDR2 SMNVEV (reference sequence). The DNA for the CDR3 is TGTGCCAGCAGTTTTCTCGGACTCGGAACCACAGATACGCAGTATTTT. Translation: CASSFLGLGTTDTQYF.

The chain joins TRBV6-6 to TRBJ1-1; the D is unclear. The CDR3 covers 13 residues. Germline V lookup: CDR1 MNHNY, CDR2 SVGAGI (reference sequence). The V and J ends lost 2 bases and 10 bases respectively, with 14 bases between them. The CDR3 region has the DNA TGTGCCAGCAGTTACGACTGGGAGGGCCGAGCTTTCTTT. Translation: CASSYDWEGRAFF.

CDR3 nucleotides: TGTGCCAGCAGTTACTCTTCGCGGGGGTCAACTGAAGCTTTCTTT. Protein sequence: CASSYSSRGSTEAFF. The rearrangement uses TRBV6-5 and TRBJ1-1, with D maybe TRBD1 (5 bases). CDR3 size: 15 residues. The germline V gene has CDR1 MNHEY and CDR2 SVGAGI. Between the trimmed V and J ends, which lost 0 bases and 5 bases, there was a span of 13 bases.

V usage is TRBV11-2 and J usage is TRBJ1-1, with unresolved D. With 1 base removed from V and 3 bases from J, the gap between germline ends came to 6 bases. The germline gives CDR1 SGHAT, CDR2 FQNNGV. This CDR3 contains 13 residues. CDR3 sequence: CASSLVPDTEAFF. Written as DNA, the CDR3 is TGTGCCAGCAGCTTAGTGCCGGACACTGAAGCTTTCTTT.